Described below is a single TCR beta chain sequence and its context. TCRdb's copy holds only in-frame clones and misses some; the assay was immunoSEQ multiplex PCR. The sample has 140,000 to 150,000 clones; roughly 80% are singletons. V lost 4 bases to trimming and J lost 8 bases, with 19 bases between them. CDR1 is SGHNT and CDR2 is YYREEE in the germline V gene (reference sequence). This CDR3 spans 16 amino acids. Residents of around 24 US areas, aged roughly 18 to 89 years, made up the participants. Recovered participants had two consecutive negative NP/OP PCR tests, healthcare professional clearance, or symptom resolution. The sample originates from a study of blood T cell repertoires in COVID-19. Study-level information: Sources were T cells, B-cell-depleted T cells, or PBMCs; the material itself was cDNA or gDNA.

The chain has TRBV5-4 and TRBJ1-6, with D possibly TRBD1 on 6 matching bases. Sequenced material: PBMCs or T cells enriched from blood (not recorded which). The clonotype originates from a woman in her forties who had recovered from COVID-19. In nucleotides, the CDR3 is TGTGCCAGCAGCCAAATACAACAGGGACGGTATTCACCCCTCCACTTT. It yields the protein CASSQIQQGRYSPLHF.